What follows are 19 T cell receptor beta chains derived from one specimen sequenced in a study of Graves' ophthalmopathy and Graves' hyperthyroidism. Scientists amplified the TCR beta CDR3 regions from RNA transcripts. Second-round multiplex PCR came after first-round RT-PCR with HTBI primers. TCRdb reprocessed the multiplex PCR reads with MiXCR, giving one entry per CDR3 protein. The sample includes about 500,000 distinct CDR3 sequences, approximately 14% of them seen just once. Sequenced input: blood. All receptors derive from a woman aged 25 to 39 with Graves' ophthalmopathy.

There are many counts of this clonotype. The rearrangement uses TRBV19 and TRBJ1-2; 11 bases agree with TRBD1. Germline V CDR1 and CDR2: LNHDA, SQIVND (reference sequence). CDR3 size: 14 residues. Trimming cost V 6 bases and J 8 bases; bases outside gene matches: 8. In nucleotides, the CDR3 is TGTGCCAGTAGGACCGGACAGGGGGCGGGAGGCTACACCTTC. It encodes CASRTGQGAGGYTF.

This clonotype was counted between two and nine times. The CDR3 region has the DNA TGTGCCTGGAGTGTACGAAACTATGGCTACACCTTC. Encoded protein: CAWSVRNYGYTF. This chain connects TRBV30 to TRBJ1-2; D is unclear. The CDR3 runs 12 residues. Trimming cost V 0 bases and J 2 bases, with 4 bases left between them. Per germline, CDR1 GTSNPN and CDR2 SVGIG (reference sequence).

This clonotype was detected ten times or more. CDR3 in DNA: TGTGCCAGCAGCTCGAGGACTAGCGTAGAGACCCAGTACTTC. It codes for CASSSRTSVETQYF. The chain is built from TRBV7-9 and TRBJ2-5, with TRBD2 matching 9 bases. This CDR3 contains 14 residues. Looked up from germline, CDR1 is SEHNR and CDR2 is FQNEAQ (reference sequence). The junction had 4 bases not matched to a gene; V was cut back by 4 bases and J by 4 bases.

This clonotype has more than one count but fewer than ten. V is TRBV5-4 and J is TRBJ2-7; no clear D. This CDR3 has 12 amino acids. Germline CDR1 is SGHNT and CDR2 is YYREEE (reference sequence). V lost 6 bases and J 0 bases, leaving 7 bases between the germline ends. CDR3 in amino acids: CASTHGSYEQYF. Written as DNA, the CDR3 is TGTGCCAGCACCCACGGCTCCTACGAGCAGTACTTC.

Many counts were recorded for this clonotype. V is TRBV12-3 or TRBV12-4 and J is TRBJ2-4, with D possibly being TRBD1 (6 bases). The CDR3 totals 13 residues. With 5 bases removed from V and 8 bases from J, the gap between germline ends came to 13 bases. In DNA form, the CDR3 reads TGTGCCAGCAGTCTCCTCAGGGGTGACATTCAGTACTTC. Translated: CASSLLRGDIQYF.

This clonotype was detected many times. The chain recombines TRBV4-1 with TRBJ2-7, with D perhaps being TRBD1 or TRBD2 (6 bases each). The CDR3 sequence is 15 residues long. Deletions cut 0 bases from V and 2 bases from J, with 11 bases between. Per germline, CDR1 MGHRA and CDR2 YSYEKL. DNA of the CDR3: TGCGCCAGCAGCCAAGAGGGGGGCTCTACCTACGAGCAGTACTTC. It codes for CASSQEGGSTYEQYF.

For this clonotype: This could be a read error, since a much larger clone is one nucleotide away. The genes are TRBV6-1 and TRBJ1-5, with D unresolved. This CDR3 is built from 15 residues. Per germline, CDR1 MNHNS and CDR2 SASEGT. V gave up 4 bases and J gave up 1 base, with 11 bases separating them. As DNA, the CDR3 is TGTGCCAGCAGTGGATTCCGCTTCAGCAATCAGCCCCAGCATTTT. It translates to CASSGFRFSNQPQHF.

This clonotype was detected many times. V and J are TRBV2 and TRBJ1-2; D gene ambiguous. This CDR3 is built from 11 residues. The germline CDR1 and CDR2 sequences are SNHLY and FYNNEI. Trimming pared 9 bases from V and 10 bases from J, leaving 15 bases between. This CDR3 is CASRPEAVYTF. CDR3 sequence (DNA): TGTGCCAGTCGACCAGAGGCAGTCTACACCTTC. The full variable domain, with the rest looked up from reference TRBV2 and TRBJ1-2, is EPEVTQTPSHQVTQMGQEVILRCVPISNHLYFYWYRQILGQKVEFLVSFYNNEISEKSEIFDDQFSVERPDGSNFTLKIRSTKLEDSAMYFCASRPEAVYTFGSGTRLTVV.

This clonotype has ten or more counts. The genes are TRBV28 and TRBJ1-1; D might be TRBD1 (6 bases). Germline CDR1 reads MDHEN; CDR2 reads SYDVKM. This CDR3 spans 13 amino acids. V was clipped by 10 bases and J by 3 bases, with 15 bases between them. CDR3 sequence: CAIKGGAHTEAFF. DNA for the CDR3: TGTGCCATCAAGGGGGGTGCTCACACTGAAGCTTTCTTT. The full variable domain, rest sourced from reference TRBV28 and TRBJ1-1, is DVKVTQSSRYLVKRTGEKVFLECVQDMDHENMFWYRQDPGLGLRLIYFSYDVKMKEKGDIPEGYSVSREKKERFSLILESASTNQTSMYLCAIKGGAHTEAFFGQGTRLTVV.

Many counts were recorded for this clonotype. J is TRBJ2-4 and V is TRBV3-1; D may be TRBD1 (6 bases). Between the trimmed V and J ends, which lost 0 bases and 0 bases, there was a span of 15 bases. Germline lookup yields CDR1 LGHDT and CDR2 YNNKEL (reference sequence). The CDR3 length is 18 residues. CDR3 DNA: TGTGCCAGCAGCCAAGAAGGGGGTAGTGAGCTAGCCAAAAACATTCAGTACTTC. Translating it yields CASSQEGGSELAKNIQYF.

This clonotype was seen a handful of times. A much larger clone differs by one base, so this may be a read error. The genes are TRBV6-4 and TRBJ1-1; 7 positions agree with TRBD1. The CDR3 sequence is 11 residues long. The germline V gene encodes CDR1 MRHNA and CDR2 SNTAGT. This CDR3 is CASRQQGSALF. As DNA, the CDR3 is TGTGCCAGCAGGCAACAGGGGAGTGCTCTCTTT.

The chain has TRBV7-8 and TRBJ2-5; 8 bases agree with TRBD2. The germline V gene encodes CDR1 SGHVS and CDR2 FQNEAQ. The V and J ends lost 4 bases and 1 base, in that order; junction bases with no gene match: 8. The CDR3 runs 16 residues. In DNA, the CDR3 is TGTGCCAGCAGCTCGATACCGGGACTAGGCCAAGAGACCCAGTACTTC. Translation: CASSSIPGLGQETQYF.

This clonotype was recorded many times. The chain uses TRBV28 and TRBJ2-4; possible D gene TRBD1, 6 bases. This CDR3 is 12 amino acids long. Trimming removed 3 bases from V and 9 bases from J, with 9 bases in between. CDR1 MDHEN and CDR2 SYDVKM come from the germline V gene. The DNA of the CDR3 is TGTGCCAGCAGTTTCAGGGGTGGCATTCAGTACTTC. Amino acid sequence: CASSFRGGIQYF.

This clonotype appeared many times. The chain links TRBV12-3 or TRBV12-4 to TRBJ2-7, with 12 bases fitting TRBD1. The CDR3 spans 15 residues. V was pared by 4 bases and J by 5 bases, with 6 bases of the junction left unmatched. The chain's CDR3 is CASSSFGTGGNEQYF. For the CDR3, the DNA is TGTGCCAGCAGTTCCTTCGGGACAGGGGGCAACGAGCAGTACTTC.

The sample holds many counts of this clonotype. A much larger clone lies a single base off, so this may be a read error. This rearrangement joins TRBV12-3 or TRBV12-4 to TRBJ2-5; 10 nucleotides line up with TRBD2. This CDR3 has 17 amino acids. Here the CDR3 DNA reads TGTGCCAGCAGTTTACTAGCGGGGGACCCGTACCAAGGGACCCAGTACTTC. This codes for CASSLLAGDPYQGTQYF.

The chain recombines TRBV20-1 with TRBJ2-7; 7 bases match TRBD1. CDR3 length equals 15 residues. V lost 5 bases, J lost 1 base, and 11 bases stayed unmatched. Germline V gene data show CDR1 as DFQATT and CDR2 as SNEGSKA (reference sequence). The CDR3, as DNA: TGCAGTGCTCCCCCCCCGGGACAGATATCCTACGAGCAGTACTTC. It translates to CSAPPPGQISYEQYF.

This clonotype was counted at least ten times. The CDR3 reads CASSHGQSTEAFF. CDR3 coding DNA: TGTGCCAGCAGTCACGGACAGTCCACTGAAGCTTTCTTT. The chain couples TRBV6-2 or TRBV6-3 to TRBJ1-1, with a possible D match to TRBD1 (6 bases). CDR3 length: 13 amino acids. V lost 5 bases, J lost 4 bases, and 11 bases lay in between. Germline V gene lookup returns CDR1 MNHEY and CDR2 SVGEGT.

The chain employs TRBV6-2 or TRBV6-3 and TRBJ1-1; D is unresolved. CDR3 size: 13 residues. V gave up 6 bases and J gave up 5 bases, with 13 bases separating them. Germline V gene data show CDR1 as MNHEY and CDR2 as SVGEGT. The CDR3 spells CASSLDVVTEAFF. In nucleotides, the CDR3 is TGTGCCAGCAGCTTAGACGTAGTGACTGAAGCTTTCTTT.

This clonotype was detected many times. The chain joins TRBV13 to TRBJ2-6, with TRBD1 identical over 9 bases. The CDR3 length is 20 residues. Trimming took 5 bases from V and 0 from J; bases not matched to a gene: 14. Germline V gene sequence: CDR1 PRHDT, CDR2 FYEKMQ (reference sequence). CDR3 coding DNA: TGTGCCAGCAGCCGCAACTATCAAGGACAGGGGCTCTCTGGGGCCAACGTCCTGACTTTC. Translation: CASSRNYQGQGLSGANVLTF.